A single sample is the source of the 23 T cell receptor beta chains below, sequenced in a study of early T cells in non-severe SARS-CoV-2 infection. TCRdb ran MiXCR on the 5' RACE reads and lists one entry per CDR3 protein. The repertoire holds roughly 71,000 distinct CDR3 sequences, over 10% seen once, with roughly 5% in the top ten. Material for sequencing was whole blood. These receptors were obtained from an adult who was a healthcare worker with PCR-confirmed SARS-CoV-2 infection or an uninfected control (not recorded which).

The chain combines TRBV5-1 with TRBJ1-1; tentatively, D is TRBD1 (6 bases). This CDR3 has 15 residues. Trimming removed 0 bases from V and 0 bases from J, with 9 bases in between. Germline assignment: CDR1 SGHRS and CDR2 YFSETQ. The CDR3 coding sequence is TGCGCCAGCAGCTTGGCGGGGGCGGTGAACACTGAAGCTTTCTTT. This encodes CASSLAGAVNTEAFF.

The chain uses TRBV4-2 and TRBJ2-3; tentatively, D is TRBD2 (5 bases). Deletions cut 6 bases from V and 2 bases from J, with 12 bases between. Germline V lookup: CDR1 LGHNA, CDR2 YNFKEQ. CDR3 size: 14 residues. CDR3 sequence reads: CASRTSGDTDTQYF. In DNA, the CDR3 is TGTGCCAGCAGGACTTCCGGGGACACAGATACGCAGTATTTT.

Many counts were recorded for this clonotype. The chain joins TRBV5-4 to TRBJ2-3, with D hard to call. Germline CDR1 reads SGHNT; CDR2 reads YYREEE (reference sequence). CDR3 length: 14 residues. Trimming left V 4 bases short and J 4 bases short, with 13 bases between. CDR3 sequence: CASSPTTPADTQYF. DNA for the CDR3: TGTGCCAGCAGCCCGACAACTCCGGCAGATACGCAGTATTTT.

The J gene is TRBJ2-3, the V gene TRBV11-2; 7 bases fit TRBD1. Germline CDR1 and CDR2: SGHAT and FQNNGV. The CDR3 is made up of 16 amino acids. The J segment lost 3 bases and the V segment lost 1 base, leaving 7 bases of the junction unmatched. Here the CDR3 DNA reads TGTGCCAGCAGCTTAGTTTTTACAGGGGAAACAGATACGCAGTATTTT. It specifies CASSLVFTGETDTQYF. The full variable domain, completed using reference TRBV11-2 and TRBJ2-3, is EAGVAQSPRYKIIEKRQSVAFWCNPISGHATLYWYQQILGQGPKLLIQFQNNGVVDDSQLPKDRFSAERLKGVDSTLKIQPAKLEDSAVYLCASSLVFTGETDTQYFGPGTRLTVL.

The chain carries TRBV3-1 and TRBJ2-5; D might be TRBD2 (5 bases). The germline V and J ends were trimmed by 0 bases and 7 bases, with 6 bases remaining between them. The CDR3 contains 12 residues. CDR1 and CDR2 from the germline V gene are LGHDT and YNNKEL (reference sequence). This CDR3 is CASSQDRGTQYF. Here the CDR3 DNA reads TGTGCCAGCAGCCAAGATCGGGGGACCCAGTACTTC.

V and J are TRBV24-1 and TRBJ2-1; D gene uncertain. Germline-derived CDR1 and CDR2 are KGHDR and SFDVKD. CDR3 length equals 16 residues. The V and J ends lost 8 bases and 2 bases respectively, with 18 bases between them. The CDR3 DNA reads TGTGCCACCAAAACCCGGGTCCGATCGCCCTACAATGAGCAGTTCTTC. This sequence encodes CATKTRVRSPYNEQFF.

This clonotype was detected ten times or more. The chain is built from TRBV29-1 and TRBJ2-5; maybe TRBD1 (5 bases). Germline CDR1 SQVTM, CDR2 ANQGSEA. CDR3 length: 13 residues. Deletions cut 6 bases from V and 2 bases from J, with 13 bases between. In DNA, the CDR3 is TGCAGCGTGGGTGGCAGGGAACAAGAGACCCAGTACTTC. It specifies CSVGGREQETQYF.

This clonotype came up many times. This chain joins TRBV2 and TRBJ1-1; tentatively, D is TRBD1 (6 bases). This CDR3 is built from 13 residues. Germline V gene data show CDR1 as SNHLY and CDR2 as FYNNEI. V lost 6 bases and J 5 bases, leaving 13 bases between the germline ends. In DNA, the CDR3 is TGTGCCAGCAGGTCGGGGGCGAGAACTGAAGCTTTCTTT. This gives the protein CASRSGARTEAFF.

The chain links TRBV7-2 to TRBJ2-3; D remains unclear. CDR3 length: 14 residues. With 2 bases removed from V and 0 bases from J, the gap between germline ends came to 6 bases. CDR1 is SGHTA, CDR2 FQGNSA, per germline. The CDR3 loop is CASSLSASTDTQYF. CDR3 DNA sequence: TGTGCCAGCAGCTTATCAGCTAGCACAGATACGCAGTATTTT.

This clonotype came up a few times. CDR3 sequence (DNA): TGTGCCAGCAGTAACCCGGGACAGCCTTTTAGCAATCAGCCCCAGCATTTT. It encodes CASSNPGQPFSNQPQHF. This sequence joins TRBV6-2 or TRBV6-3 and TRBJ1-5; 7 bases map to TRBD1. The CDR3 consists of 17 residues. Losses at the gene ends were 5 bases for V and 0 bases for J; bases not matched to a gene: 10. Germline CDR1 and CDR2: MNHEY and SVGEGT.

This sequence joins TRBV3-1 and TRBJ2-2, with TRBD1 identical over 9 bases. The CDR3 sequence is 16 residues long. With V trimmed by 2 bases and J by 1 base, 2 bases remained unmatched. Germline assignment: CDR1 LGHDT and CDR2 YNNKEL (reference sequence). CDR3 DNA: TGTGCCAGCAGCCAACTGGACAGGGGGAACACCGGGGAGCTGTTTTTT. Protein sequence: CASSQLDRGNTGELFF.

This clonotype appeared many times. The V gene is TRBV6-5, the J gene TRBJ1-3; D not resolved. CDR3 length: 16 residues. Between the trimmed V and J ends, which lost 7 bases and 0 bases, there was a span of 16 bases. Germline CDR1 and CDR2: MNHEY and SVGAGI. The CDR3 DNA reads TGTGCCAGCACCTCTCCTACGGACCTCTCTGGAAACACCATATATTTT. Its protein is CASTSPTDLSGNTIYF.

With respect to this clonotype: A much larger clone lies one base from this, so it may be a read error. The rearrangement links TRBV7-9 to TRBJ2-5; 10 positions agree with TRBD2. CDR1 and CDR2 (germline): SEHNR, FQNEAQ (reference sequence). J was trimmed by 4 bases and V by 2 bases; bases with no gene match: 7. This CDR3 region has 16 residues. The CDR3 nucleotides read TGTGCCAGCAGCTTACTACTAGCGGGGAACCGAGAGACCCAGTACTTC. This encodes CASSLLLAGNRETQYF.

This clonotype showed up many times. Compared with germline, one end of the junction differs, possibly owing to a read error. This chain connects TRBV3-1 to TRBJ2-3, with TRBD1 identical over 11 bases. Germline CDR1 LGHDT, CDR2 YNNKEL (reference sequence). The CDR3 contains 15 residues. CDR3 nucleotide sequence: TGTGCCAGCACCCAAACGGACAGGGGGCTCGATACGCAGTATTTT. This codes for CASTQTDRGLDTQYF.

V is TRBV7-2 and J is TRBJ2-5, with unresolved D. The length of the CDR3 is 15 residues. Germline V gene sequence: CDR1 SGHTA, CDR2 FQGNSA. With 0 bases removed from V and 2 bases from J, the gap between germline ends came to 10 bases. The CDR3 region is CASSLAARPQETQYF. DNA for the CDR3: TGTGCCAGCAGCTTAGCGGCCAGACCTCAAGAGACCCAGTACTTC.

CDR3 residues: CASSLAGKRTYQETQYF. Here the CDR3 DNA reads TGTGCCAGCAGCTTAGCGGGGAAGCGGACATACCAAGAGACCCAGTACTTC. The rearrangement uses TRBV7-2 and TRBJ2-5, with D perhaps being TRBD1 or TRBD2 (5 bases each). Germline assignment: CDR1 SGHTA and CDR2 FQGNSA. V lost 0 bases and J lost 0, with 14 bases in between. This CDR3 has 17 residues.

V and J are TRBV6-1 and TRBJ1-5; maybe TRBD1 (6 bases). Between the trimmed V and J ends, which lost 9 bases and 6 bases, there was a span of 12 bases. CDR1 is MNHNS, CDR2 SASEGT, per germline. The CDR3 is 12 amino acids. CDR3 loop: CASGQFGQPQHF. CDR3 sequence (DNA): TGTGCCAGTGGACAGTTCGGTCAGCCCCAGCATTTT.

The genes are TRBV3-2 and TRBJ2-1; the D call in the table, TRBD2, was not verified against the DNA. TRBV3-2 is shown as a pseudogene. The CDR3 covers 16 residues. CDR3 DNA: TGTGCCAGCAGCCCAACGGGACTAGCGGGAGACAATGAGCAGTTCTTC. Translated, it gives CASSPTGLAGDNEQFF.

This clonotype has ten or more counts. Here the CDR3 reads CASSPIATGYRSQYNSPLHF. CDR3 DNA sequence: TGTGCCAGCTCACCAATTGCAACAGGGTACCGTAGCCAATATAATTCACCCCTCCACTTT. V usage is TRBV18 and J usage is TRBJ1-6; possible D gene TRBD1, 6 bases. There are 20 residues in the CDR3. Germline CDR1 reads KGHSH; CDR2 reads LQKENI. Trimming took off 2 bases at V and 4 bases at J, with 24 bases between the two ends.

A few counts support this clonotype. V gene TRBV18 combines with J gene TRBJ2-3; possibly TRBD1 for D (5 bases). Germline V lookup: CDR1 KGHSH, CDR2 LQKENI. Between the trimmed V and J ends, which lost 2 bases and 4 bases, there was a span of 7 bases. This CDR3 is built from 13 residues. In nucleotides, the CDR3 is TGTGCCAGCTCACCAGGGGCCTCAGATACGCAGTATTTT. Encoded protein: CASSPGASDTQYF.

The table lists this clonotype with many counts. V usage is TRBV7-9 and J usage is TRBJ2-2; no reliable D call. Germline CDR1 SEHNR, CDR2 FQNEAQ (reference sequence). This CDR3 is built from 15 residues. V was cut by 3 bases and J by 6 bases, with 14 bases left in between. The CDR3 nucleotides read TGTGCCAGCAGCTTCATTTGGCAGGCCCCCGGGGAGCTGTTTTTT. Translating it yields CASSFIWQAPGELFF.

This clonotype was observed a handful of times. The CDR3 protein is CASSQGNRAASNQPQHF. The CDR3 coding sequence is TGCGCCAGCAGCCAAGGGAACAGGGCGGCAAGCAATCAGCCCCAGCATTTT. The chain employs TRBV4-1 and TRBJ1-5; D may be TRBD1 (6 bases). The CDR3 totals 17 residues. Trimming cost V 1 base and J 1 base, with 14 bases left between them. Looked up from germline, CDR1 is MGHRA and CDR2 is YSYEKL.

This chain links TRBV11-1 with TRBJ2-3; D is ambiguous. Looked up from germline, CDR1 is SGHAT and CDR2 is FQDESV (reference sequence). Trimming shortened V by 5 bases and J by 6 bases, and 9 bases separated the two germline ends. The CDR3 covers 12 residues. CDR3 coding DNA: TGTGCCAGCAGCCTACATTTGGATACGCAGTATTTT. Its translation: CASSLHLDTQYF.